In this sample, the clone carrying this TCR beta chain turned up many times. The antigen remains unidentified. This record comes from a study of metastatic and nonmetastatic thyroid tumors. Findings and limits, study-wide: Reported TCR beta diversity, measured in blood and tumor, was significantly higher for malignant thyroid tumors than for benign nodules.

Source study methods: CDR3 was compared across clinicopathological groups, and the resulting differences were used to build a distant-metastasis classifier for papillary thyroid cancer. TCRdb re-called clones from the PCR reads using MiXCR. TCRdb, rather than the study authors, made the V and J calls. The data contain tens of thousands of clones, about 13% of them seen just once; the ten biggest clones take up around 9.5%. The entire patient cohort was treatment-naive prior to thyroid surgery. Trimming cost V 2 bases and J 5 bases, with 13 bases left between them. Looked up from germline, CDR1 is SGDLS and CDR2 is YYNGEE. CDR3 size: 14 residues.

V usage is TRBV9 and J usage is TRBJ2-5; a weak D match, TRBD1 (6 bases). This TCR derives from a female donor with papillary thyroid cancer or a benign thyroid nodule (not recorded which). Some clones in this sample may be carry-over from other donors' samples. The source material was blood. CDR3 nucleotide sequence: TGTGCCAGCAGCGTGACAGGCCTCGGGGAGACCCAGTACTTC. As protein: CASSVTGLGETQYF.